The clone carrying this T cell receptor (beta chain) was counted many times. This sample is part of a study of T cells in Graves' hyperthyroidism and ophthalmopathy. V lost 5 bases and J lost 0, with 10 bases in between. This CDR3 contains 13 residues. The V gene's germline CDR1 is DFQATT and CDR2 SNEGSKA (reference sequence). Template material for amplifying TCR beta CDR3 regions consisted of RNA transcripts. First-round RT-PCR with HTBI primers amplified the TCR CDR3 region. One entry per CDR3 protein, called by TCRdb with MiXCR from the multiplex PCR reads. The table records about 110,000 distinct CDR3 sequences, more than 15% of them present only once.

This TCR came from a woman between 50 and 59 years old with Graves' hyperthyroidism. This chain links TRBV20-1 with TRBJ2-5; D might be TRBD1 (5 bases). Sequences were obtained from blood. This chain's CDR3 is CSAGAEYQETQYF. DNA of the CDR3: TGCAGTGCTGGGGCCGAGTACCAAGAGACCCAGTACTTC.